This TCR beta chain was retrieved from a study of cytomegalovirus exposure and HLA in healthy donors (dated by TCRdb to about 2017). General notes on the study: An earlier analysis of fewer than 750 of the donors reported 250 to 300 Gb of sequence data and 95 million to 120 million unique TCR beta sequences obtained from approximately 180 million T cells. Around 320 gigabases of sequencing data and some 85 million unique TCR sequences were included in an early release covering about 600 HLA-typed donors. Of the 300 to 450 genotyped donors, about 84% fell in the genetic ancestry cluster associated with self-reported Caucasian donors. The study was designed to test whether signatures of past pathogen exposure could be identified by cataloging public T cell receptors. The study used immunosequencing to profile the T cell repertoires of approximately 640 subjects and linked those repertoires to cytomegalovirus serostatus. A separate validation cohort of 90 to 150 different subjects was used in addition to the 666-subject first cohort. High-throughput TCR immunosequencing, statistical association of individual TCRs with disease status, and machine learning were combined to predict cytomegalovirus infection status. To study patterns of TCR occurrence, a later analysis re-analyzed previously published TCR beta repertoires from several hundred donors and added high-resolution HLA genotyping. Rather than using new phenotypic data, the later analysis identified candidate immune exposures from TCR beta sequences and from how often those sequences occurred across donors. An earlier analysis of roughly 600 of the donors used high-throughput TCR beta sequencing to judge whether each TCR beta V gene segment behaved as functional or pseudogenic. Alongside the repertoire data, information on donor age, sex, ethnicity and CMV serostatus was compiled. In a later genetic analysis, genome-wide SNP genotypes for 398 of the 666 donors were used, and that subset was treated as a discovery cohort. All discovery cohort repertoires had been generated on a single sequencing platform. HLA typing included class I and class II loci at four-digit resolution. Typing coverage differed by locus: A, B, C, DRB1 and DQB1 were typed in roughly 620-630 donors, DQA1 in 500 to 550, DPA1 in 606, and DPB1 in around 490. A few DR-DQ haplotypes were treated as single units for association and clustering because of strong linkage in the cohort. Among almost 400 genotyped donors of the cohort, an average of approximately 250,000 unique TCR beta nucleotide sequences were sequenced per donor, around 20% of them non-productive.

The cohort comprised fewer than 700 healthy bone marrow donors. Cohort members were all nominally healthy when sampled, although unrecorded immune exposures were likely present. The donor was CMV seronegative and belonged to the group of 350 or so seronegative cohort members. Every donor gave a peripheral blood sample, and the peripheral blood mononuclear cells from that sample were used for TCR beta sequencing. Genomic DNA was extracted from the blood cell samples with the Qiagen DNeasy Blood Extraction Kit. Points the paper makes about the study in general: Only TCR beta chains were sequenced in this cohort, and the absence of alpha or paired-chain data limited detectable features. The presence/absence analyses assumed that sequencing depth was roughly uniform across donors, and that assumption may not be true. A later analysis associated some 17,000 TCR beta sequences with specific HLA alleles at a false discovery rate of 0.05. Correlated functional status among segregating V segments might be attributable to linkage disequilibrium, but an unknown experimental factor could not be ruled out. It was suggested by the authors that the approach could potentially be generalized to other disease states and immunological phenotypes. HLA typing was unavailable for some donors at each locus, so association tests used only the typed subset. A further reported finding was that TCR beta sequences accurately predicted the HLA-A and HLA-B alleles for most subjects in the first cohort. The sequencing pipeline was judged likely to have produced a cluster of highly shared sequence variants as a technical artifact. The study listed 150 to 200 TCR beta chains as associated with cytomegalovirus. According to a later analysis, parvovirus B19, influenza, CMV and Epstein-Barr virus appeared linked to several top co-occurrence clusters. In a later analysis, most CMV-associated TCR beta chains were found to appear HLA-restricted, with HLA associations seemingly driven largely by CMV exposure. Broadly in line with IMGT annotations, most TCR beta V segments showed up in productive rearrangements about 87% or about 30% of the time in an earlier analysis of several hundred of the donors. A later genetic analysis associated a missense DCLRE1C variant with V-gene and J-gene trimming of TCR beta chains, and an independent cohort replicated the association. In a later analysis, HLA-associated TCR beta chains were found to be more clonally expanded and to have lower generation probabilities than equally common non-associated chains. Strong co-occurrence of HLA alleles, especially DR and DQ, made assigning TCR associations to individual alleles difficult. Roughly 15 rarely observed V segments, including chromosome 9 orphons, were excluded from the earlier analysis of 550 to 700 of the donors because counts were too low. Cytomegalovirus status was reported to be diagnosed by the classifier with high specificity and sensitivity in both the original and validation cohorts. A later analysis found that TCR association rates varied across HLA loci, with DRB1 alleles showing the most associated TCRs and HLA-C alleles the fewest. The only immune exposure information available for the cohort was CMV serostatus. While some public TCRs were present in many individuals, most TCR sequences turned up only very rarely across donors. A later genetic analysis reported fewer N-insertions in productive TCRs among donors in an Asian-associated ancestry cluster than the approximately 700-donor mean. In vitro tests confirmed that a few of the cytomegalovirus-associated TCR beta chains recognize cytomegalovirus antigens.

Libraries came from the immunoSEQ multiplex PCR assay. A mixture of 60 forward primers for TCR Vbeta segments and 13 reverse primers for TCR Jbeta segments was used in the multiplex PCR. The CDR3 region of rearranged TCR beta genes was amplified from genomic DNA by a multiplex PCR assay. The amplified TCR beta libraries were sequenced on the Illumina HiSeq System as 87-base-pair reads. On the study's bioinformatics: Across the roughly 700 repertoires, a later analysis counted some 81 million unique TCR beta chains, 9.5 million to 13 million of which were shared by at least two donors. A nearest-neighbor algorithm error-corrected the raw reads and collapsed the reads into unique sequences, merging closely related sequences to remove PCR and sequencing errors. Alignment of CDR3 sequences to IMGT reference sequences was used to assign V, D and J gene segments. For a sequence to be retained, at least a six-nucleotide match to both a V gene segment and a J gene segment was required. Rearrangements were classified as productive when the CDR3 lacked stop codons and remained in frame with V and J, and all other rearrangements were classified as non-productive. CDR3 was defined by IMGT convention, running from the second conserved V-encoded cysteine to the conserved J-encoded phenylalanine. The earlier analysis of 587 of the donors excluded sequences that lacked an unambiguous match to a single V gene segment. In an earlier analysis of 587 of the donors, V segments were called functional above 56.7% productive rearrangements and were called segregating when the between-donor standard deviation exceeded 5%. A statistical classification framework was built for diagnosing cytomegalovirus status from the catalog of TCR beta chain sequences. In a later analysis, V and J genes were assigned by comparing TCR nucleotide sequences against IMGT/GENE-DB human TR gene sequences. A later analysis assigned CDR3 sequences and most-parsimonious VDJ recombination scenarios with the TCRdist pipeline. In a later analysis, each TCR beta chain was defined by its CDR3 amino acid sequence together with its V-gene family, and reads without a unique V-gene family were excluded. In a later analysis, approximately 590 highly shared, low-generation-probability nucleotide sequences were removed to address suspected cross-contamination and a sequencing artifact. A later analysis calculated a clonal expansion index for each public chain from normalized within-repertoire ranks of inferred template counts. A later analysis computed generation probabilities with a VDJ recombination model fitted to out-of-frame rearrangements, and checked the results against IGoR. Hypergeometric tests were used in a later analysis to score TCR-TCR, TCR-HLA and TCR-CMV co-occurrence, with a repertoire-size bias correction applied to the TCR pairs. To estimate false discovery rates, a later analysis permuted the HLA or CMV assignments 20 times. In a later analysis, co-occurring TCRs were grouped with DBSCAN, and TCRdist sequence similarity was added when clustering was performed within HLA-allele-positive subsets. Co-occurrence clustering excluded repertoires with fewer than 30,000 or more than 120,000 public chains, plus five with anomalous nucleotide sharing. TCRdb mirrors the immuneACCESS table, restricted to in-frame sequences. Some clones are absent from its copies; in checked studies, under half trace to an unresolved V gene, and the reason for the others is unknown. The V and J calls and clone size are taken from that table; D and trimming were inferred from the DNA. Recorded for this sample are 85,000 to 90,000 clones; about 87% of them occurred a single time. The ten largest clones take up about 2.3% of the sample.

Of note for this clone: This clone's antigen is unknown. Within one base of it there is no much larger clone, and no base qualities were kept.

This TCR came from a man aged 18 to 30 in good health and CMV-seronegative. Sequences were obtained from PBMCs.

This receptor carries the CDR3 CASIPINGQGRYNEQFF. The base sequence is TGTGCCAGCATCCCAATTAATGGACAGGGGAGATACAATGAGCAGTTCTTC. Here the chain combines TRBV28 and TRBJ2-1, with 9 central nucleotides matching TRBD1. Germline trimming: 7 bases from V, 4 bases from J; junction bases outside gene matches: 14. The CDR3, from cysteine to phenylalanine, totals 17 residues. Only CDR3 DNA remains: 51 bases, in frame from the first base. The germline V gene gives CDR1 as MDHEN and CDR2 as SYDVKM.